The rows below give T cell receptor beta chains drawn from one sample of a study of OX40 agonist ivuxolimab in advanced cancers. Using immunoSEQ multiplex PCR, the repertoire was profiled, and TCRdb retains in-frame clones only, with some absent. The sample yields around 94,000 clones, more than 85% seen once. The sequences come from CD4+ or CD8+ T cells sorted from blood, collected in a trial of the OX40 agonist ivuxolimab. Receptor source: an adult with an advanced solid tumor such as melanoma, head and neck, liver or kidney cancer. Both conserved end residues are part of each CDR3. Each record gives: clone size, V gene, D gene, J gene, CDR3 protein, CDR3 DNA. D genes are given only for firm matches. The listing skips clone size in some rows; elsewhere it reads once, few, many or a size class.

size: .
V: TRBV27
D: .
J: TRBJ2-7
CDR3: CASSFAGPYEQYF
DNA: TGTGCCAGCAGTTTTGCGGGCCCCTACGAGCAGTACTTC

size: .
V: TRBV10-3
D: .
J: TRBJ2-1
CDR3: CAISVPLRAGARSYNEQFF
DNA: TGTGCCATCAGTGTCCCCCTGAGGGCGGGGGCCCGCTCCTACAATGAGCAGTTCTTC

size: .
V: TRBV7-8
D: .
J: TRBJ2-7
CDR3: CASSLDQGEQYF
DNA: TGTGCCAGCAGCTTAGACCAGGGCGAGCAGTACTTC

size: few
V: TRBV28
D: .
J: TRBJ1-1
CDR3: CASSSTVVNTEAFF
DNA: TGTGCCAGCAGTTCGACCGTAGTGAACACTGAAGCTTTCTTT

size: .
V: TRBV27
D: .
J: TRBJ1-5
CDR3: CASSLSRAGNQPQHF
DNA: TGTGCCAGCAGTTTATCAAGGGCCGGCAATCAGCCCCAGCATTTT

size: .
V: TRBV19
D: .
J: TRBJ2-2
CDR3: CASSIVGELFF
DNA: TGTGCCAGTAGTATCGTTGGGGAGCTGTTTTTT

size: .
V: TRBV18
D: .
J: TRBJ2-6
CDR3: CASSPSTPGANVLTF
DNA: TGTGCCAGCTCACCAAGTACCCCTGGGGCCAACGTCCTGACTTTC

size: .
V: TRBV4-3
D: .
J: TRBJ1-2
CDR3: CASSLTRDTDWNTF
DNA: TGCGCCAGCAGCCTGACCCGGGACACAGATTGGAACACCTTC

size: .
V: TRBV9
D: TRBD1
J: TRBJ2-1
CDR3: CASSVEGQGRDEQFF
DNA: TGTGCCAGCAGCGTAGAAGGACAGGGACGGGATGAGCAGTTCTTC

size: .
V: TRBV5-6
D: TRBD1
J: TRBJ2-7
CDR3: CASSWGTGVYEQYF
DNA: TGTGCCAGCAGCTGGGGGACAGGGGTGTACGAGCAGTACTTC

size: .
V: TRBV6-6
D: TRBD1
J: TRBJ2-7
CDR3: CASSDRVSSYEQYF
DNA: TGTGCCAGCAGTGACAGGGTAAGCTCCTACGAGCAGTACTTC

size: .
V: TRBV7-9
D: .
J: TRBJ1-4
CDR3: CASSPLGGFNEKLFF
DNA: TGTGCCAGCAGCCCCCTGGGGGGGTTTAATGAAAAACTGTTTTTT

size: .
V: TRBV19
D: TRBD1
J: TRBJ1-5
CDR3: CASSIGHRGLNQPQHF
DNA: TGTGCCAGTAGTATAGGCCACAGGGGCCTCAATCAGCCCCAGCATTTT

size: once
V: TRBV19
D: TRBD1
J: TRBJ2-1
CDR3: CASSTQLDRGDYNEQFF
DNA: TGTGCCAGTAGTACACAATTGGACAGGGGGGACTACAATGAGCAGTTCTTC

size: .
V: TRBV28
D: .
J: TRBJ1-2
CDR3: CASSSGGYTF
DNA: TGTGCCAGCAGTTCCGGTGGCTACACCTTC

size: .
V: TRBV27
D: TRBD2
J: TRBJ2-5
CDR3: CASSLAGLAETQYF
DNA: TGTGCCAGCAGTTTAGCGGGACTAGCGGAGACCCAGTACTTC

size: .
V: TRBV6-1
D: .
J: TRBJ1-1
CDR3: CASSEGGNTEAFF
DNA: TGTGCCAGCAGTGAAGGGGGGAACACTGAAGCTTTCTTT

size: .
V: TRBV6-1
D: .
J: TRBJ2-7
CDR3: CASSGQSSYEQYF
DNA: TGTGCCAGCAGTGGACAGAGTTCGTACGAGCAGTACTTC

size: .
V: TRBV5-1
D: .
J: TRBJ1-1
CDR3: CASSSLSLAEAFF
DNA: TGCGCCAGCAGCTCCCTTTCCCTCGCTGAAGCTTTCTTT

size: once
V: TRBV5-8
D: .
J: TRBJ2-5
CDR3: CASSHSGGETQYF
DNA: TGTGCCAGCAGCCACTCCGGGGGAGAGACCCAGTACTTC

size: .
V: TRBV30
D: TRBD1
J: TRBJ2-3
CDR3: CAWSRGTGGTDTQYF
DNA: TGTGCCTGGAGTCGGGGGACAGGGGGCACAGATACGCAGTATTTT

size: .
V: TRBV5-1
D: .
J: TRBJ2-7
CDR3: CASSLVGTSYEQYF
DNA: TGCGCCAGCAGCTTGGTAGGGACCTCCTACGAGCAGTACTTC

size: once
V: TRBV19
D: TRBD1
J: TRBJ1-5
CDR3: CASSMGQGAAQPQHF
DNA: TGTGCCAGTAGTATGGGCCAGGGGGCGGCTCAGCCCCAGCATTTT

size: .
V: TRBV19
D: .
J: TRBJ1-2
CDR3: CASSIPPYGYTF
DNA: TGTGCCAGTAGTATTCCCCCTTATGGCTACACCTTC

size: .
V: TRBV10-3
D: .
J: TRBJ2-3
CDR3: CAISETDTQYF
DNA: TGTGCCATCAGTGAGACTGATACGCAGTATTTT

size: .
V: TRBV27
D: .
J: TRBJ2-5
CDR3: CASSPIPQETQYF
DNA: TGTGCCAGCAGCCCCATACCCCAAGAGACCCAGTACTTC

size: .
V: TRBV7-8
D: .
J: TRBJ1-1
CDR3: CASSLLPSRNTEAFF
DNA: TGTGCCAGCAGCTTGCTTCCTTCGAGGAACACTGAAGCTTTCTTT

size: .
V: TRBV19
D: .
J: TRBJ2-5
CDR3: CASSIRIPHREETQYF
DNA: TGTGCCAGTAGTATAAGGATCCCCCATCGGGAAGAGACCCAGTACTTC

size: .
V: TRBV7-8
D: .
J: TRBJ1-4
CDR3: CASSPWTVPNEKLFF
DNA: TGTGCCAGCAGCCCCTGGACAGTTCCTAATGAAAAACTGTTTTTT

size: .
V: TRBV19
D: .
J: TRBJ1-2
CDR3: CASKPGAYGYTF
DNA: TGTGCCAGTAAACCGGGGGCCTATGGCTACACCTTC

size: .
V: TRBV19
D: .
J: TRBJ2-2
CDR3: CASSGSTNTGELFF
DNA: TGTGCCAGTAGTGGATCGACGAACACCGGGGAGCTGTTTTTT